The next 20 T cell receptor beta chains were all read from a single sample in a study of cytomegalovirus exposure and HLA in healthy donors. Both 60 Vbeta primers and 13 Jbeta primers went into the PCR. The method was immunoSEQ multiplex PCR; TCRdb's version includes in-frame clones alone and lacks a portion of them. The sample lists 120,000 or so clones, 80% to 85% occurring once. The sample comprised PBMCs. These receptors all come from a young man in good health and CMV-seronegative.

The rearrangement uses TRBV28 and TRBJ2-5; D is unclear. This CDR3 comprises 14 residues. Looked up from germline, CDR1 is MDHEN and CDR2 is SYDVKM. Trimming removed 5 bases at V and 1 base at J, with 11 bases between. CDR3 coding DNA: TGTGCCAGCAGTGTAAGCGCGGTCCAAGAGACCCAGTACTTC. Translation: CASSVSAVQETQYF.

The chain links TRBV4-1 to TRBJ1-3, with a weak D call TRBD1 (6 bases). The germline V gene has CDR1 MGHRA and CDR2 YSYEKL. V dropped 4 bases and J dropped 0 bases, with 13 bases sitting between them. This CDR3 comprises 16 residues. CDR3 in amino acids: CASSLTGDFSGNTIYF. As DNA, the CDR3 is TGCGCCAGCAGCCTGACAGGAGATTTCTCTGGAAACACCATATATTTT.

The chain links TRBV28 to TRBJ1-1; no clear D. CDR3 length equals 16 residues. The germline V and J ends were trimmed by 0 bases and 0 bases, with 11 bases remaining between them. The germline V gene has CDR1 MDHEN and CDR2 SYDVKM. The CDR3: CASSLWGRDMNTEAFF. CDR3 nucleotide sequence: TGTGCCAGCAGTTTATGGGGGAGGGATATGAACACTGAAGCTTTCTTT.

The genes are TRBV5-1 and TRBJ2-5; possibly TRBD2 for D (6 bases). V gave up 3 bases and J gave up 5 bases, with 17 bases separating them. The germline V gene has CDR1 SGHRS and CDR2 YFSETQ. The CDR3 consists of 15 residues. The CDR3 spells CASSSEGSPGETQYF. The CDR3 DNA reads as TGCGCCAGCAGCTCGGAGGGATCGCCGGGGGAGACCCAGTACTTC.

The CDR3 coding sequence is TGTGCCTGGGGTACAGGGATTAGGTCCTACGAGCAGTACTTC. This gives the protein CAWGTGIRSYEQYF. This chain uses TRBV30 with TRBJ2-7; D might be TRBD1 (6 bases). CDR1 and CDR2 (germline): GTSNPN, SVGIG (reference sequence). Trimming cost V 5 bases and J 1 base, with 15 bases left between them. This CDR3 has 14 residues.

This clone was observed a few times. V gene TRBV11-3 combines with J gene TRBJ1-6, with TRBD1 matching over 8 bases. The V and J ends lost 5 bases and 8 bases, in that order; junction bases with no gene match: 2. Germline lookup yields CDR1 SGHNT and CDR2 YENEEA. The CDR3 is made up of 13 amino acids. CDR3 nucleotides: TGTGCCAGCAGCCAGGGGGCTGATTCACCCCTCCACTTT. It encodes CASSQGADSPLHF.

The chain recombines TRBV28 with TRBJ1-2, with D perhaps TRBD1 (5 bases). The CDR3 length is 16 residues. Germline assignment: CDR1 MDHEN and CDR2 SYDVKM. Trimming pared 6 bases from V and 8 bases from J, leaving 25 bases between. The CDR3 nucleotides read TGTGCCAGCAGCGGGCAAGGGCCGGAGGGGAGGGAGGGCTACACCTTC. It specifies CASSGQGPEGREGYTF.

The chain combines TRBV6-6 with TRBJ1-1; the D is unclear. Looked up from germline, CDR1 is MNHNY and CDR2 is SVGAGI (reference sequence). The CDR3 spans 13 residues. The V gene lost 4 bases and the J gene lost 3 bases, with 9 bases spanning the gap. Written as DNA, the CDR3 is TGTGCCAGCAGTTCCACAGATGACACTGAAGCTTTCTTT. It translates to CASSSTDDTEAFF.

The chain recombines TRBV19 with TRBJ1-1; 7 bases fit TRBD1. Germline CDR1 reads LNHDA; CDR2 reads SQIVND (reference sequence). The CDR3 loop spans 14 amino acids. V dropped 5 bases and J dropped 0; count of bases not matched to a gene: 3. This CDR3 reads CASSAGQLNTEAFF. CDR3 nucleotide sequence: TGTGCCAGTAGTGCGGGACAGTTGAACACTGAAGCTTTCTTT.

The chain joins TRBV15 to TRBJ1-1; 7 bases map to TRBD1. V dropped 2 bases and J dropped 3; count of bases not matched to a gene: 6. Per germline, CDR1 LNHNV and CDR2 YYDKDF (reference sequence). This CDR3 is 15 amino acids long. The CDR3 DNA reads as TGTGCCACCAGCAGATCCAGGGGGATTTACACTGAAGCTTTCTTT. Protein sequence: CATSRSRGIYTEAFF.

As regards this clone: Its ends do not fully match the called genes, so a read error is possible. This sequence joins TRBV7-9 and TRBJ2-6; tentative D call: TRBD1 (5 bases). Germline lookup yields CDR1 SEHNR and CDR2 FQNEAQ (reference sequence). The CDR3 length is 14 residues. The CDR3 DNA reads as TGTGCCACCCCTTCCCTGGCTGGGGCCAACGGCCTGACTTTC. Translating it yields CATPSLAGANGLTF.

The chain has TRBV10-1 and TRBJ2-2; 11 bases match TRBD1. Germline V lookup: CDR1 WNHNN, CDR2 SYGVQD (reference sequence). V lost 6 bases and J lost 5; bases outside the gene matches: 17. This CDR3 region has 19 residues. CDR3 sequence: CASSRRTGGAVQGTGELFF. CDR3 DNA: TGCGCCAGCAGCCGCCGGACAGGGGGCGCGGTCCAAGGGACCGGGGAGCTGTTTTTT.

This rearrangement joins TRBV5-1 to TRBJ2-5; TRBD1 matches at 8 bases. Trimming at V came to 2 bases and at J to 11 bases, leaving 11 bases not matched to a gene. The length of the CDR3 is 14 residues. Germline-derived CDR1 and CDR2 are SGHRS and YFSETQ. For the CDR3, the DNA is TGCGCCAGCAGCTTCGGACAGGGATCCGGAGAGCAGTACTTC. Its protein product is CASSFGQGSGEQYF.

The chain joins TRBV2 to TRBJ2-5, with D uncertain. This CDR3 comprises 11 residues. Trimming pared 3 bases from V and 7 bases from J, leaving 6 bases between. The germline V gene has CDR1 SNHLY and CDR2 FYNNEI. The CDR3, as DNA: TGTGCCAGCAGTGATTGGGCGACCCAGTACTTC. Translating gives CASSDWATQYF.

The sample holds a few counts of this clone. The chain links TRBV25-1 to TRBJ1-4; D is possibly TRBD1 (5 bases). CDR3 length equals 15 residues. Per germline, CDR1 MGHDK and CDR2 SYGVNS. V dropped 1 base and J dropped 3 bases, with 9 bases sitting between them. In DNA form, the CDR3 reads TGTGCCAGCAGTGAATCTGGCAGGGCTAATGAAAAACTGTTTTTT. It specifies CASSESGRANEKLFF.

J is TRBJ1-6 and V is TRBV30, with D perhaps TRBD1 (6 bases). V was shortened by 1 base and J by 7 bases, with 11 bases between the two germline ends. Germline loops: CDR1 GTSNPN, CDR2 SVGIG (reference sequence). The CDR3 extends over 14 amino acids. This CDR3 is CAWSAGGNNSPLHF. The CDR3 DNA reads as TGTGCCTGGAGTGCTGGGGGCAACAATTCACCCCTCCACTTT.

This clone appeared once. The V call is TRBV5-4, the J call TRBJ2-3; 8 positions match TRBD1. This CDR3 is 15 amino acids long. Germline CDR1 reads SGHNT; CDR2 reads YYREEE (reference sequence). With 4 bases clipped from V and 1 base from J, the junction kept 5 bases outside the gene matches. CDR3 coding DNA: TGTGCCAGCAGCACCCCGGACAGGGGCACAGATACGCAGTATTTT. It is translated as CASSTPDRGTDTQYF.

This chain links TRBV7-2 with TRBJ2-7; no clear D gene. The ends were cut back, 1 base at V and 8 bases at J, with 9 bases in the middle. This CDR3 contains 12 residues. Germline values: CDR1 SGHTA, CDR2 FQGNSA. The CDR3 protein is CASSLVGSQQYF. The CDR3 bases are TGTGCCAGCAGCTTAGTGGGTAGCCAGCAGTACTTC.

The chain couples TRBV7-2 to TRBJ2-5; 10 bases map to TRBD1. Unmatched junction bases numbered 1, after V lost 1 base and J lost 2 bases. Per the germline V gene, CDR1 is SGHTA and CDR2 is FQGNSA. The CDR3 is 15 amino acids. The CDR3 DNA reads TGTGCCAGCAGCTTAGGACAGGGGGCGCAAGAGACCCAGTACTTC. This gives the protein CASSLGQGAQETQYF.

The chain is built from TRBV5-6 and TRBJ2-1; D gene unclear. The V gene's germline CDR1 is SGHDT and CDR2 YYEEEE. The germline V and J ends were trimmed by 4 bases and 8 bases, with 13 bases remaining between them. There are 13 residues in the CDR3. DNA for the CDR3: TGTGCCAGCAGCGCCTCCTCGCGGCATGAGCAGTTCTTC. Its translation is CASSASSRHEQFF.